Shown below are 22 T cell receptor beta chains from a single sample sequenced in a study of T cells after yellow fever vaccination. TCRdb recomputed calls from the 5' RACE reads with MiXCR, one row per CDR3 protein. This sample yields 250,000 to 350,000 distinct CDR3 sequences, of which 3.5% to 4.5% are seen a single time; just under 20% belongs to the top ten. This material consisted of PBMCs, taken 15 days after the yellow fever booster vaccination. The receptors were gathered from a young man who received the YFV17D yellow fever vaccine.

This clonotype was seen ten or more times. In nucleotides, the CDR3 is TGTGCCAGCAGCAAACAGCTCCAAGAGACCCAGTACTTC. It translates to CASSKQLQETQYF. This sequence joins TRBV6-5 and TRBJ2-5; D gene ambiguous. The CDR3 sequence is 13 residues long. Trimming cost V 6 bases and J 1 base, with 9 bases left between them. Germline V CDR1 and CDR2: MNHEY, SVGAGI.

This clonotype was recorded many times. This chain links TRBV10-3 with TRBJ2-5; D remains ambiguous. The V gene lost 6 bases and the J gene lost 9 bases, with 11 bases spanning the gap. CDR3 size: 11 residues. Germline CDR1 reads ENHRY; CDR2 reads SYGVKD. The CDR3 here is CAIRDGRSQYF. DNA for the CDR3: TGTGCCATCAGGGACGGTCGATCCCAGTACTTC.

At least ten counts were recorded for this clonotype. This chain links TRBV7-2 with TRBJ1-6; D is undetermined. V was pared by 1 base and J by 6 bases, with 10 bases between. Germline V gene data show CDR1 as SGHTA and CDR2 as FQGNSA. The CDR3 loop spans 15 amino acids. The CDR3 here is CASSLGPRGNSPLHF. CDR3 bases: TGTGCCAGCAGCTTAGGGCCTCGTGGTAATTCACCCCTCCACTTT.

There are many counts of this clonotype. The chain is built from TRBV4-2 and TRBJ1-4, with TRBD1 matching 7 bases. V shed 1 base, J shed 4 bases, and the junction held 9 bases outside the gene matches. Germline values: CDR1 LGHNA, CDR2 YNFKEQ. This CDR3 has 17 amino acids. The chain's CDR3 is CASSQAPATGNNEKLFF. CDR3 bases: TGTGCCAGCAGCCAAGCTCCCGCGACAGGGAATAATGAAAAACTGTTTTTT.

This clonotype has a handful of counts. The chain links TRBV10-3 to TRBJ2-6; 10 bases map to TRBD1. V shed 6 bases, J shed 0 bases, and the junction held 5 bases outside the gene matches. This CDR3 has 17 residues. CDR1 and CDR2 (germline): ENHRY, SYGVKD. CDR3 loop: CAIRGGQGLSGANVLTF. CDR3 in DNA: TGTGCCATCAGGGGGGGACAGGGGCTCTCTGGGGCCAACGTCCTGACTTTC.

This clonotype has at least ten counts. J is TRBJ2-7 and V is TRBV4-3; weak D call: TRBD1 (6 bases). V lost 0 bases, J lost 1 base, and 10 bases lay in between. CDR3 length: 15 residues. Germline values: CDR1 LGHNA, CDR2 YSLEER. The CDR3 loop reads CASSQDPGTSYEQYF. In DNA form, the CDR3 reads TGCGCCAGCAGCCAAGACCCGGGGACATCCTACGAGCAGTACTTC.

This clonotype was observed many times. The rearrangement links TRBV19 to TRBJ2-5; a possible D gene is TRBD1 (5 bases). Between the trimmed V and J ends, which lost 3 bases and 1 base, there was a span of 9 bases. CDR1 LNHDA and CDR2 SQIVND come from the germline V gene (reference sequence). CDR3 length: 14 residues. CDR3 nucleotide sequence: TGTGCCAGTAGTATGTGGACAAGCCAAGAGACCCAGTACTTC. Amino acids: CASSMWTSQETQYF. Full variable domain (missing parts from reference TRBV19 and TRBJ2-5): DGGITQSPKYLFRKEGQNVTLSCEQNLNHDAMYWYRQDPGQGLRLIYYSQIVNDFQKGDIAEGYSVSREKKESFPLTVTSAQKNPTAFYLCASSMWTSQETQYFGPGTRLLVL.

This rearrangement joins TRBV4-1 to TRBJ2-5, with 14 bases fitting TRBD2. Per germline, CDR1 MGHRA and CDR2 YSYEKL. V gave up 4 bases and J gave up 2 bases; unmatched junction bases: 6. The CDR3 covers 17 residues. CDR3 protein: CASSPRGLAGDQETQYF. DNA for the CDR3: TGCGCCAGCAGCCCCCGGGGACTAGCGGGGGATCAAGAGACCCAGTACTTC.

This clonotype was detected only a few times. This chain joins TRBV5-1 and TRBJ2-2; 8 bases align to TRBD2. Trimming at V came to 4 bases and at J to 4 bases, leaving 9 bases not matched to a gene. The germline gives CDR1 SGHRS, CDR2 YFSETQ. The CDR3 spans 16 residues. CDR3 coding DNA: TGCGCCAGCAGCCTGGGGACTAGTTTTTCCACCGGGGAGCTGTTTTTT. Protein product: CASSLGTSFSTGELFF.

The table lists this clonotype with many counts. CDR3 coding DNA: TGCGCCAGCGACTACAGGGGAGGGGAGACCCAGTACTTC. Amino acids: CASDYRGGETQYF. The J gene is TRBJ2-5, the V gene TRBV5-1, with D tentatively TRBD1 or TRBD2 (7 bases each). This CDR3 spans 13 amino acids. Per germline, CDR1 SGHRS and CDR2 YFSETQ. Trimming removed 7 bases at V and 5 bases at J, with 15 bases between.

This clonotype was counted many times. The gene calls are TRBV20-1 and TRBJ1-5, with D hard to call. Trimming removed 7 bases at V and 4 bases at J, with 11 bases between. This CDR3 has 12 residues. Germline V gives CDR1 DFQATT, CDR2 SNEGSKA (reference sequence). The CDR3 loop reads CSVNLKNQPQHF. The DNA for the CDR3 is TGCAGTGTCAACCTCAAAAATCAGCCCCAGCATTTT.

In this sample, this clonotype turned up a few times. This rearrangement joins TRBV11-2 to TRBJ2-2; TRBD2 matches at 9 bases. V lost 3 bases to trimming and J lost 6 bases; unmatched junction nucleotides: 8. Germline values: CDR1 SGHAT, CDR2 FQNNGV. This CDR3 spans 16 amino acids. DNA for the CDR3: TGTGCCAGCAGCTTCCGGCGGGGGGGCTCATCCGGGGAGCTGTTTTTT. This encodes CASSFRRGGSSGELFF.

This clonotype was recorded a few times. V gene TRBV5-1 combines with J gene TRBJ2-5, with TRBD2 matching over 8 bases. V dropped 8 bases and J dropped 2; count of bases not matched to a gene: 2. The germline gives CDR1 SGHRS, CDR2 YFSETQ. The CDR3 sequence is 12 residues long. CDR3 loop: CASRLAQETQYF. In DNA, the CDR3 is TGCGCCAGTAGACTAGCGCAAGAGACCCAGTACTTC.

This clonotype appeared many times. This chain links TRBV20-1 with TRBJ1-6, with TRBD1 matching over 8 bases. With V trimmed by 5 bases and J by 5 bases, 8 bases remained unmatched. Per the germline V gene, CDR1 is DFQATT and CDR2 is SNEGSKA (reference sequence). The CDR3 loop spans 15 amino acids. CDR3 amino acids: CSAGRQGSHNSPLHF. DNA of the CDR3: TGCAGTGCTGGGCGACAGGGGAGCCATAATTCACCCCTCCACTTT.

This clonotype was counted many times. This sequence joins TRBV20-1 and TRBJ2-2, with 13 nucleotides matching TRBD2. The trim removed 0 bases at V and 5 bases at J, leaving 9 bases unmatched. Germline V gives CDR1 DFQATT, CDR2 SNEGSKA (reference sequence). This CDR3 comprises 18 residues. CDR3 protein: CSARDHLGTSGITGELFF. Here the CDR3 DNA reads TGCAGTGCTAGAGATCATTTAGGGACTAGCGGGATAACCGGGGAGCTGTTTTTT.

The table lists this clonotype with many counts. The chain links TRBV7-9 to TRBJ1-3; D is ambiguous. The length of the CDR3 is 16 residues. Germline CDR1 and CDR2: SEHNR and FQNEAQ (reference sequence). V was trimmed by 5 bases and J by 3 bases, leaving 17 bases between them. This CDR3 reads CASSPRALPDGNTIYF. CDR3 nucleotide sequence: TGTGCCAGCAGCCCTCGGGCGCTCCCCGATGGAAACACCATATATTTT.

A few counts support this clonotype. This chain joins TRBV6-6 and TRBJ1-2; TRBD1 matches 8 bases. The CDR3 loop spans 15 amino acids. Germline CDR1 reads MNHNY; CDR2 reads SVGAGI (reference sequence). With 6 bases clipped from V and 1 base from J, the junction kept 7 bases outside the gene matches. CDR3 region: CASSPTDRGNYGYTF. In DNA form, the CDR3 reads TGTGCCAGCAGCCCGACCGACAGGGGTAACTATGGCTACACCTTC.

This clonotype was observed a handful of times. This chain uses TRBV20-1 with TRBJ2-7; D possibly corresponds to TRBD2 (5 bases). Germline-derived CDR1 and CDR2 are DFQATT and SNEGSKA (reference sequence). The CDR3 is 13 amino acids. Trimming shortened V by 3 bases and J by 2 bases, and 11 bases separated the two germline ends. CDR3 amino acids: CSASLGLAYEQYV. Here the CDR3 DNA reads TGCAGTGCTAGTCTAGGACTGGCCTACGAGCAGTACGTC.

The table lists this clonotype with many counts. The chain recombines TRBV18 with TRBJ2-7; maybe TRBD2 (7 bases). Germline V gene lookup returns CDR1 KGHSH and CDR2 LQKENI. V gave up 2 bases and J gave up 5 bases, with 19 bases separating them. This CDR3 comprises 16 residues. In nucleotides, the CDR3 is TGTGCCAGCTCACCAGGTGTCGGAAGGGGGGGAGACGAGCAGTACTTC. Translating it yields CASSPGVGRGGDEQYF.

This rearrangement joins TRBV12-3 or TRBV12-4 to TRBJ2-7, with a weak D call TRBD1 (6 bases). V was pared by 5 bases and J by 1 base, with 12 bases between. This CDR3 has 14 residues. The CDR3 nucleotides read TGTGCCAGCAGTCCGCAACAGGGTTCCTACGAGCAGTACGTC. Translating it yields CASSPQQGSYEQYV.

This clonotype turned up a few times. The chain combines TRBV20-1 with TRBJ2-3, with 8 bases identical to TRBD2. Germline V lookup: CDR1 DFQATT, CDR2 SNEGSKA (reference sequence). This CDR3 comprises 14 residues. After removal of 6 bases from V and 0 bases from J, the junction contained 5 bases not matched to a gene. CDR3 amino acids: CSANRGGSTDTQYF. The CDR3 nucleotides read TGCAGTGCAAATCGCGGGGGGAGCACAGATACGCAGTATTTT.

This clonotype was picked up many times. This chain connects TRBV6-6 to TRBJ2-5; 7 bases fit TRBD1. The CDR3 covers 13 residues. With V trimmed by 6 bases and J by 5 bases, 6 bases remained unmatched. Germline V CDR1 and CDR2: MNHNY, SVGAGI (reference sequence). CDR3 protein: CASSRTGRETQYF. CDR3 coding DNA: TGTGCCAGCAGCCGGACAGGCCGGGAGACCCAGTACTTC.